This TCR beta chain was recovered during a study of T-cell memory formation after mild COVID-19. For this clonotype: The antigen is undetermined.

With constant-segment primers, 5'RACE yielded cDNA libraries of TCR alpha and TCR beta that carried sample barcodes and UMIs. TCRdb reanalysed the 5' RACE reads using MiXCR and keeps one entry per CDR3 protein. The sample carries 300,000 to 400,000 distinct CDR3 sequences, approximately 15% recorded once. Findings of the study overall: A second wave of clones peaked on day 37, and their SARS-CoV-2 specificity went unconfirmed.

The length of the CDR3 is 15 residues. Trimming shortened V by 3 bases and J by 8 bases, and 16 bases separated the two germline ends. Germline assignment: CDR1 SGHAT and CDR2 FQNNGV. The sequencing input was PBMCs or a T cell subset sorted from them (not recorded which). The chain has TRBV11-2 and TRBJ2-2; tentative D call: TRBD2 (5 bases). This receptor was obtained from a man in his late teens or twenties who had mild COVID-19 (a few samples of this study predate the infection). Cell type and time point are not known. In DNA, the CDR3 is TGTGCCAGCAGCTTCCAGCGGCTAGCAAGGGGGGAGCTGTTTTTT. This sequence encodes CASSFQRLARGELFF.